Each of the 30 T cell receptor beta chains below was sequenced from the same sample in a study of Graves' ophthalmopathy and Graves' hyperthyroidism. RNA transcripts served as template for amplifying TCR beta CDR3 sequences. The first-round RT-PCR employed HTBI primers together with the Qiagen OneStep RT-PCR kit. A multiplex PCR was then performed as the second round. In TCRdb, the multiplex PCR reads were re-called with MiXCR into one record per CDR3 protein. The table records about 620,000 distinct CDR3 sequences, 22% of them present only once. Specimen: peripheral blood. These receptors were collected from a young woman with stable Graves' hyperthyroidism. Some clones in this sample may be carry-over from other donors' samples.

This clonotype was detected many times. V and J are TRBV6-1 and TRBJ2-5, with TRBD2 matching 8 bases. Germline CDR1 and CDR2: MNHNS and SASEGT. Trimming removed 11 bases from V and 2 bases from J; junction bases left unmatched: 10. This CDR3 comprises 14 residues. CDR3 amino acids: CAGARGGPQETQYF. The CDR3 DNA sequence: TGTGCCGGAGCACGGGGGGGCCCACAAGAGACCCAGTACTTC.

This clonotype has at least ten counts. V gene TRBV29-1 combines with J gene TRBJ1-1; D is unresolved. The germline gives CDR1 SQVTM, CDR2 ANQGSEA. The CDR3 is 14 amino acids. The V gene lost 6 bases and the J gene lost 1 base, with 15 bases spanning the gap. Written as DNA, the CDR3 is TGCAGCGTCGCCATTACTTCAGGGAACACTGAAGCTTTCTTT. This translates into CSVAITSGNTEAFF.

This clonotype was seen a few times. The V gene is TRBV7-2, the J gene TRBJ2-7; 9 bases match TRBD1. This CDR3 spans 16 amino acids. CDR1 is SGHTA and CDR2 is FQGNSA in the germline V gene. V shed 0 bases, J shed 7 bases, and the junction held 10 bases outside the gene matches. Written as DNA, the CDR3 is TGTGCCAGCAGCTTAGCGGACAGGGGCCCCCTCGGGGAGCAGTACTTC. It translates to CASSLADRGPLGEQYF.

The sample holds many counts of this clonotype. The chain recombines TRBV6-5 with TRBJ1-2; 7 bases align to TRBD1. The length of the CDR3 is 13 residues. The V gene's germline CDR1 is MNHEY and CDR2 SVGAGI. V shed 2 bases and J 7 bases; nucleotides not matched to a gene: 4. Written as DNA, the CDR3 is TGTGCCAGCAGTTACGGGGCAGGGGGTGGCTACACCTTC. Translation gives CASSYGAGGGYTF.

This rearrangement joins TRBV18 to TRBJ2-7; TRBD1 aligns across 7 bases. Germline V gene data show CDR1 as KGHSH and CDR2 as LQKENI. J gave up 2 bases and V 1 base, and 2 bases lay outside the gene matches. This CDR3 has 14 residues. The CDR3 spells CASSPLGTAYEQYF. The CDR3 bases are TGTGCCAGCTCACCACTAGGGACAGCCTACGAGCAGTACTTC.

There are many counts of this clonotype. Germline and junction disagree at one end, which may indicate a read error. V usage is TRBV5-5 and J usage is TRBJ2-7, with a weak D call TRBD1 (6 bases). Germline-derived CDR1 and CDR2 are SGHKS and YYEKEE (reference sequence). The CDR3 covers 11 residues. The CDR3 loop is CASSLGQTGFF. CDR3 sequence (DNA): TGTGCCAGCAGTTTGGGACAAACAGGGTTCTTC.

The table lists this clonotype with many counts. The chain couples TRBV10-3 to TRBJ2-7; 11 positions match TRBD1. The CDR3 totals 13 residues. Per germline, CDR1 ENHRY and CDR2 SYGVKD. V shed 10 bases, J shed 3 bases, and the junction held 5 bases outside the gene matches. The CDR3 protein is CATLDRGLYEQYF. The CDR3 DNA is TGTGCCACTCTGGACAGGGGGCTCTACGAGCAGTACTTC.

This clonotype was counted ten times or more. The chain has TRBV30 and TRBJ1-5, with a tentative D call TRBD1 (6 bases). Germline CDR1 GTSNPN, CDR2 SVGIG (reference sequence). V was shortened by 0 bases and J by 7 bases, with 13 bases between the two germline ends. This CDR3 spans 14 amino acids. In nucleotides, the CDR3 is TGTGCCTGGAGTGTAGGGGGGCAAGGGCAGCCCCAGCATTTT. Its protein product is CAWSVGGQGQPQHF.

This clonotype has ten or more counts. The chain combines TRBV12-3 or TRBV12-4 with TRBJ2-5; tentatively, D is TRBD2 (7 bases). There are 15 residues in the CDR3. V was pared by 3 bases and J by 4 bases, with 15 bases between. CDR3 sequence: CASSLEGGLGETQYF. DNA for the CDR3: TGTGCCAGCAGTTTGGAGGGGGGGCTAGGAGAGACCCAGTACTTC.

Many counts were recorded for this clonotype. CDR3 coding DNA: TGTGCCAGCAGTTCACCTTATGGGCACGGAGGAAACACCATATATTTT. This codes for CASSSPYGHGGNTIYF. This chain joins TRBV11-2 and TRBJ1-3; D gene uncertain. The V gene's germline CDR1 is SGHAT and CDR2 FQNNGV. This CDR3 contains 16 residues. V was clipped by 6 bases and J by 4 bases, with 19 bases between them.

This clonotype came up a few times. The chain is built from TRBV2 and TRBJ2-5; tentatively, D is TRBD1 (6 bases). V lost 4 bases, J lost 5 bases, and 8 bases lay in between. The CDR3 has 12 residues. Germline CDR1 SNHLY, CDR2 FYNNEI. CDR3 loop: CASSVQGETQYF. Here the CDR3 DNA reads TGTGCCAGCAGTGTTCAGGGGGAGACCCAGTACTTC.

To note about this clonotype: This may arise from a read error, as a much more abundant clone is one base away. The CDR3 end shows no conserved phenylalanine or tryptophan, and so a read error is likely. This chain joins TRBV19 and TRBJ2-6, with D unresolved. CDR1 is LNHDA, CDR2 SQIVND, per germline (reference sequence). V gave up 7 bases and J gave up 1 base, with 8 bases separating them. The CDR3 extends over 14 amino acids. The CDR3 region has the DNA TGTGCCAGTACCGAAGGGTCTGGGGCCAACGTCCTGACTCTC. Protein product: CASTEGSGANVLTL.

This clonotype occurred many times. The V gene is TRBV15, the J gene TRBJ2-7; a weak D match, TRBD1 (6 bases). This CDR3 spans 15 amino acids. V was shortened by 1 base and J by 0 bases, with 10 bases between the two germline ends. The germline V gene encodes CDR1 LNHNV and CDR2 YYDKDF (reference sequence). CDR3 coding DNA: TGTGCCACCAGCAGAGGGACAGTCATCTCCTACGAGCAGTACTTC. Its protein is CATSRGTVISYEQYF.

This rearrangement joins TRBV20-1 to TRBJ1-1; a weak D match, TRBD1 (5 bases). This CDR3 has 19 residues. Trimming took 0 bases from V and 1 from J, leaving 24 bases between them. CDR1 is DFQATT and CDR2 is SNEGSKA in the germline V gene (reference sequence). CDR3: CSARDLSGTVLLGNTEAFF. The CDR3 nucleotides read TGCAGTGCTAGAGACCTATCGGGGACCGTTCTTCTAGGGAACACTGAAGCTTTCTTT.

This clonotype was counted at least ten times. The CDR3 protein is CASRHGSGANQPQHF. CDR3 nucleotides: TGTGCCAGCAGACACGGGTCAGGGGCCAATCAGCCCCAGCATTTT. This chain connects TRBV12-3 or TRBV12-4 to TRBJ1-5; possibly TRBD1 for D (6 bases). The CDR3 consists of 15 residues. The germline V and J ends were trimmed by 6 bases and 3 bases, with 15 bases remaining between them.

There are many counts of this clonotype. This chain connects TRBV6-1 to TRBJ1-6; D not certain. CDR1 MNHNS and CDR2 SASEGT come from the germline V gene. The CDR3 spans 11 residues. V was cut by 4 bases and J by 14 bases, with 9 bases left in between. DNA of the CDR3: TGTGCCAGCAGTGTCACCCCGGCCCTCCACTTT. It codes for CASSVTPALHF.

This clonotype was seen repeatedly, ten times or more. The chain employs TRBV6-5 and TRBJ2-5; D may be TRBD2 (6 bases). The V end was cut by 5 bases, the J end by 2 bases, with 15 bases between. The CDR3 consists of 15 residues. Germline V gene data show CDR1 as MNHEY and CDR2 as SVGAGI. CDR3 sequence: CASSPYTSLQETQYF. The CDR3 nucleotides read TGTGCCAGCAGTCCCTACACTAGCTTACAAGAGACCCAGTACTTC.

This clonotype was seen ten or more times. The genes are TRBV9 and TRBJ1-3, with D perhaps matching TRBD1 (5 bases). CDR3 length: 16 amino acids. The germline V gene has CDR1 SGDLS and CDR2 YYNGEE. The V and J ends lost 3 bases and 2 bases respectively, with 15 bases between them. CDR3 nucleotides: TGTGCCAGCAGCGCCCTAGGGGAGATCACTGGAAACACCATATATTTT. This codes for CASSALGEITGNTIYF.

The chain has TRBV4-1 and TRBJ1-1; TRBD1 might be the D (5 bases). V was clipped by 0 bases and J by 4 bases, with 12 bases between them. The CDR3 is made up of 15 amino acids. The germline V gene encodes CDR1 MGHRA and CDR2 YSYEKL. The DNA of the CDR3 is TGCGCCAGCAGCCAAGAAGTCCAGGGTGGCACTGAAGCTTTCTTT. Residues: CASSQEVQGGTEAFF.

This clonotype was seen a few times. The chain links TRBV12-3 or TRBV12-4 to TRBJ2-2, with D possibly being TRBD1 (5 bases). CDR3 length: 16 amino acids. The V end was cut by 0 bases, the J end by 0 bases, with 8 bases between. CDR3 in amino acids: CASSLASRANTGELFF. The DNA of the CDR3 is TGTGCCAGCAGTTTAGCTTCCAGGGCGAACACCGGGGAGCTGTTTTTT.

This clonotype occurred many times. This chain links TRBV28 with TRBJ1-2, with D hard to call. V gave up 3 bases and J gave up 4 bases, with 18 bases separating them. The germline V gene encodes CDR1 MDHEN and CDR2 SYDVKM. The CDR3 is 16 amino acids. For the CDR3, the DNA is TGTGCCAGCAGTTTTGCCGATGAAAGGACCACCTATGGCTACACCTTC. It is translated as CASSFADERTTYGYTF.

This chain links TRBV19 with TRBJ1-1; D is uncertain. CDR1 is LNHDA, CDR2 SQIVND, per germline (reference sequence). The CDR3 consists of 14 residues. Trimming removed 2 bases from V and 1 base from J, with 8 bases in between. CDR3 sequence (DNA): TGTGCCAGTAGTATAACGGCGGGGAACACTGAAGCTTTCTTT. Translation gives CASSITAGNTEAFF.

The chain is built from TRBV6-5 and TRBJ1-6; no clear D gene. In germline, CDR1 is MNHEY, CDR2 SVGAGI. The V and J ends lost 0 bases and 7 bases respectively, with 7 bases between them. CDR3 length: 14 residues. CDR3 sequence (DNA): TGTGCCAGCAGTTACTCGACCCCCAATTCACCCCTCCACTTT. It translates to CASSYSTPNSPLHF.

This clonotype was seen many times. The V gene is TRBV6-1, the J gene TRBJ1-2; TRBD1 might be the D (6 bases). Per germline, CDR1 MNHNS and CDR2 SASEGT. This CDR3 is built from 14 residues. V lost 4 bases and J 8 bases, leaving 17 bases between the germline ends. The chain's CDR3 is CASSGSLGAYGYTF. CDR3 bases: TGTGCCAGCAGTGGGTCACTGGGGGCTTACGGCTACACCTTC.

This chain connects TRBV2 to TRBJ1-5; perhaps TRBD1 as D (6 bases). CDR1 and CDR2 (germline): SNHLY, FYNNEI. This CDR3 is built from 13 residues. Trimming shortened V by 10 bases and J by 1 base, and 11 bases separated the two germline ends. In DNA, the CDR3 is TGTGCCATTGGGACACCCAGCAATCAGCCCCAGCATTTT. Translated: CAIGTPSNQPQHF. Supplemented by reference TRBV2 and TRBJ1-5, the full variable domain reads EPEVTQTPSHQVTQMGQEVILRCVPISNHLYFYWYRQILGQKVEFLVSFYNNEISEKSEIFDDQFSVERPDGSNFTLKIRSTKLEDSAMYFCAIGTPSNQPQHFGDGTRLSIL.

This clonotype was counted at least ten times. The V call is TRBV30, the J call TRBJ2-7, with 7 bases matching TRBD1. The V gene's germline CDR1 is GTSNPN and CDR2 SVGIG (reference sequence). The CDR3 extends over 13 amino acids. After removal of 2 bases from V and 1 base from J, the junction contained 2 bases not matched to a gene. CDR3 nucleotides: TGTGCCTGGAGTTTGGACAGGTCCTACGAGCAGTACTTC. Its translation is CAWSLDRSYEQYF.

This clonotype has a handful of counts. The chain combines TRBV11-2 with TRBJ2-7; TRBD1 might be the D (5 bases). Trimming pared 0 bases from V and 7 bases from J, leaving 10 bases between. The germline CDR1 and CDR2 sequences are SGHAT and FQNNGV. The CDR3 totals 13 residues. This chain's CDR3 is CASSLEQVLEQYF. The CDR3 bases are TGTGCCAGCAGCTTAGAACAGGTCCTGGAGCAGTACTTC.

This rearrangement joins TRBV19 to TRBJ1-2, with 10 bases fitting TRBD1. The V segment lost 4 bases and the J segment 3 bases; nucleotides outside the gene matches: 2. Per the germline V gene, CDR1 is LNHDA and CDR2 is SQIVND (reference sequence). This CDR3 spans 14 amino acids. CDR3 sequence: CASSTDRGYYGYTF. The DNA of the CDR3 is TGTGCCAGTAGTACGGACAGGGGGTACTATGGCTACACCTTC.

The chain is built from TRBV28 and TRBJ1-1; no definite D call. CDR3 length equals 13 residues. Germline-derived CDR1 and CDR2 are MDHEN and SYDVKM. Trimming pared 6 bases from V and 3 bases from J, leaving 11 bases between. The CDR3 nucleotides read TGTGCCAGCAGACTACGGCGGTACACTGAAGCTTTCTTT. Translation gives CASRLRRYTEAFF.

There are many counts of this clonotype. The chain is built from TRBV6-2 or TRBV6-3 and TRBJ2-7, with TRBD2 matching 8 bases. V trimming: 8 bases; J trimming: 3 bases; junction bases outside the gene matches: 6. The CDR3 is made up of 13 amino acids. From germline, CDR1 is MNHEY and CDR2 SVGEGT. CDR3 nucleotides: TGTGCCAGCGAGCGGGAGCGGAACTACGAGCAGTACTTC. Its translation is CASERERNYEQYF.